This T cell receptor (beta chain) came from a study of cytomegalovirus exposure and HLA in healthy donors. A single count supports this clone. The primer mix had 60 Vbeta and 13 Jbeta primers. Only in-frame clones appear in the TCRdb table, and some are missing; sequencing was by immunoSEQ multiplex PCR. The table includes about 140,000 clones, over 65% detected once. The clonotype was recovered from a woman aged 25 to 39 in good health and CMV-seronegative. The sequenced sample was PBMCs.

The CDR3 DNA sequence: TGTGCCAGCAGTGACGGGCTGGGGGCGAGGGAGCAGTACTTC. Residues: CASSDGLGAREQYF. V gene TRBV6-4 combines with J gene TRBJ2-7; maybe TRBD1 (6 bases). The V end was cut by 2 bases, the J end by 7 bases, with 15 bases between. Looked up from germline, CDR1 is MRHNA and CDR2 is SNTAGT. The CDR3 has 14 amino acids.